The rows below give T cell receptor beta chains drawn from one sample of a study of blood T cell repertoires in COVID-19. Produced via immunoSEQ multiplex PCR; TCRdb's table is partial and in-frame only. The table has 55,000 to 70,000 clones, about 89% seen once. Sequences were obtained from peripheral blood. The source of these receptors is a man in his fifties or sixties with acute or convalescent COVID-19. The conserved cysteine and the conserved F or W are not part of the CDR3 here. Each record gives: J gene, clone size, V gene, CDR3 protein. The size field is filled for only some rows; it gives once, few, many or a size class.

j_call: TRBJ1-2; clone_size: .; v_call: TRBV29-1; cdr3_aa: SGGDRENYGYT
j_call: TRBJ1-4; clone_size: .; v_call: TRBV7-2; cdr3_aa: ASSLVGQRTNEKLF
j_call: TRBJ2-1; clone_size: .; v_call: TRBV5-6; cdr3_aa: ASSLSVSGGARTYNEQF
j_call: TRBJ1-2; clone_size: .; v_call: TRBV6-5; cdr3_aa: ASSYGQGRGYT
j_call: TRBJ1-5; clone_size: .; v_call: TRBV11-2; cdr3_aa: ASSSGSRDREYQPQH
j_call: TRBJ1-1; clone_size: .; v_call: TRBV9; cdr3_aa: ASSYTGGEMVNTEAF
j_call: TRBJ2-1; clone_size: .; v_call: TRBV7-8; cdr3_aa: ASSLAIRLAGENEQF
j_call: TRBJ1-2; clone_size: once; v_call: TRBV19; cdr3_aa: ASTPTRGRSYGYT
j_call: TRBJ2-2; clone_size: .; v_call: TRBV9; cdr3_aa: ASSPSTPGQGAFGELF
j_call: TRBJ1-3; clone_size: .; v_call: TRBV18; cdr3_aa: ASSPNHSGNTIY
j_call: TRBJ1-1; clone_size: .; v_call: TRBV13; cdr3_aa: ASSSGQARMNTEAF
j_call: TRBJ1-6; clone_size: .; v_call: TRBV7-2; cdr3_aa: ASSYSAGENSPLH